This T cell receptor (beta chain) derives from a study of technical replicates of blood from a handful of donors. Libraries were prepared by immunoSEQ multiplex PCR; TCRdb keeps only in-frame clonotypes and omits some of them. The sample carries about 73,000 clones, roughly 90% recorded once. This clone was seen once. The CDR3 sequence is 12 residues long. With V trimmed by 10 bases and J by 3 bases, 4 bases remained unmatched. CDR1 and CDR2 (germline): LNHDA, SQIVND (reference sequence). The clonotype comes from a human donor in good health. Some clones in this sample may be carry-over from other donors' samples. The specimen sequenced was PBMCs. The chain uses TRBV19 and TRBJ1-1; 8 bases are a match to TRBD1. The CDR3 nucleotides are TGTGCCACAGAGACAGGGGACACTGAAGCTTTCTTT. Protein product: CATETGDTEAFF.